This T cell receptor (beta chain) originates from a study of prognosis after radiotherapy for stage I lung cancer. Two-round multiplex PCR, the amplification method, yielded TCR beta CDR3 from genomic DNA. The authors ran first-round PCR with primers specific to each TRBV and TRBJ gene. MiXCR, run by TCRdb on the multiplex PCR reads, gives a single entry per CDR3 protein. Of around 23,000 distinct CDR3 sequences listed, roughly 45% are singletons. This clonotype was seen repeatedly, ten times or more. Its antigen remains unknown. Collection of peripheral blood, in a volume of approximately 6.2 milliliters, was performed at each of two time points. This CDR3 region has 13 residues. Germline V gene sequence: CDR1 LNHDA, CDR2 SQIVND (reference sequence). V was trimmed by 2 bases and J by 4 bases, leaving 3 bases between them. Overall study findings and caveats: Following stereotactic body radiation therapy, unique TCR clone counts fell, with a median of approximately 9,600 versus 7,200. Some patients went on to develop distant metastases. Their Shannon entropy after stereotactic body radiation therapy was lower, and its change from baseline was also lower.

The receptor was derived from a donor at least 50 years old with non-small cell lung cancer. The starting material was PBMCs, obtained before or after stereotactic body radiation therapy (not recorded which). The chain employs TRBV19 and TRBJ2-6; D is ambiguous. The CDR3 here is CASSILGANVLTF. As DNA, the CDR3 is TGTGCCAGTAGTATACTCGGGGCCAACGTCCTGACTTTC.